The clone carrying this T cell receptor (beta chain) was found a few times. Its antigen is undetermined. MiXCR was run by TCRdb on the reads, yielding one entry per CDR3 protein. The sample shows some 940,000 distinct CDR3 sequences, 30% to 40% of them seen only once. The V end was cut by 3 bases, the J end by 6 bases, with 7 bases between. This CDR3 is 12 amino acids long. CDR1 is SGHDT and CDR2 is YYEEEE in the germline V gene. The data are from a study of T cell repertoires in cytomegalovirus infection. Study-level points and caveats: There were HLA-C-restricted CMV-specific TCR beta clonotypes dominating the ex vivo response.

This sample comprised cultured CD8+ T cells from PBMCs, obtained from culture after CMV antigen stimulation. This receptor was obtained from a human donor in good health (CMV status not recorded). Some clones in this sample may be carry-over from other donors' samples. V usage is TRBV5-6 and J usage is TRBJ1-5; TRBD1 might be the D (5 bases). The DNA of the CDR3 is TGTGCCAGCAGCTGGAGGGGTCAGCCCCAGCATTTT. Translating gives CASSWRGQPQHF.